One and the same sample provided the 18 T cell receptor beta chains below, sequenced in a study of blood T cells in healthy people across ages. Primed by a sample-barcoded 5' primer and a J-beta primer mix, a second PCR proceeded for about 7 to 11 cycles. TCRdb reprocessed the 5' RACE reads via MiXCR and lists one record per CDR3 protein. The sample lists some 700,000 distinct CDR3 sequences, approximately 22% seen once, with under 25% in the top ten. Input material: blood. The receptors here all came from a man between 70 and 80 years old in good health.

J is TRBJ1-1 and V is TRBV20-1; 7 nucleotides align to TRBD1. The V gene's germline CDR1 is DFQATT and CDR2 SNEGSKA (reference sequence). The J segment lost 1 base and the V segment lost 0 bases, leaving 5 bases of the junction unmatched. This CDR3 contains 15 residues. This CDR3 reads CSARDRWTGNTEAFF. As DNA, the CDR3 is TGCAGTGCTAGAGATCGGTGGACAGGGAACACTGAAGCTTTCTTT.

The genes are TRBV12-3 or TRBV12-4 and TRBJ1-1; the D gene is possibly TRBD1 (6 bases). Between the trimmed V and J ends, which lost 5 bases and 5 bases, there was a span of 15 bases. CDR3 length equals 14 residues. In nucleotides, the CDR3 is TGTGCCAGCAGTGTACTGGGGGGCCGGACTGAAGCTTTCTTT. Its translation is CASSVLGGRTEAFF.

In its sample, this clonotype was seen many times. This chain connects TRBV2 to TRBJ2-5, with D perhaps given as TRBD1 or TRBD2 (5 bases each). Germline CDR1 reads SNHLY; CDR2 reads FYNNEI. CDR3 size: 14 residues. V lost 4 bases and J 4 bases, leaving 13 bases between the germline ends. The CDR3 sequence is CASSGDVGVETQYF. CDR3 in DNA: TGTGCCAGCAGTGGGGACGTGGGGGTAGAGACCCAGTACTTC.

V and J are TRBV5-1 and TRBJ1-5; D call uncertain. CDR3 length: 16 residues. Trimming stripped 0 bases from V and 6 bases from J, with 16 bases between. The germline CDR1 and CDR2 sequences are SGHRS and YFSETQ. CDR3 amino acids: CASSLAGGSRPQPQHF. The CDR3 DNA reads as TGCGCCAGCAGCTTGGCCGGAGGCAGTAGGCCTCAGCCCCAGCATTTT.

This clonotype was recorded at least ten times. This chain uses TRBV5-1 with TRBJ2-7; the match to TRBD1 covers 7 bases. The ends lost 1 base at V and 0 bases at J; junction bases unmatched: 1. Germline assignment: CDR1 SGHRS and CDR2 YFSETQ. The CDR3 runs 14 residues. The DNA of the CDR3 is TGCGCCAGCAGCTTGACAGGGGACTCCTACGAGCAGTACTTC. As protein: CASSLTGDSYEQYF. Based on the CDR3 plus reference TRBV5-1 and TRBJ2-7, the full variable domain is KAGVTQTPRYLIKTRGQQVTLSCSPISGHRSVSWYQQTPGQGLQFLFEYFSETQRNKGNFPGRFSGRQFSNSRSEMNVSTLELGDSALYLCASSLTGDSYEQYFGPGTRLTVT.

The chain combines TRBV6-5 with TRBJ2-1; D perhaps matches TRBD2 (5 bases). V was shortened by 5 bases and J by 4 bases, with 15 bases between the two germline ends. The CDR3 has 15 residues. Germline CDR1 reads MNHEY; CDR2 reads SVGAGI. CDR3 protein: CASSTRGLNYNEQFF. DNA of the CDR3: TGTGCCAGCAGTACCCGGGGTCTAAATTACAATGAGCAGTTCTTC.

The genes are TRBV13 and TRBJ1-1; D unresolved. Per the germline V gene, CDR1 is PRHDT and CDR2 is FYEKMQ (reference sequence). The CDR3 spans 16 residues. Trimming took 2 bases from V and 0 from J, leaving 13 bases between them. DNA of the CDR3: TGTGCCAGCAGCTTAAGGACCGGGCCGGTGAACACTGAAGCTTTCTTT. Its translation: CASSLRTGPVNTEAFF.

This rearrangement joins TRBV30 to TRBJ2-3; 7 bases are a match to TRBD1. Trimming removed 6 bases from V and 1 base from J; junction bases left unmatched: 1. Germline V CDR1 and CDR2: GTSNPN, SVGIG (reference sequence). This CDR3 is built from 12 residues. CDR3 coding DNA: TGTGCCTGCGGACAGGGCACAGATACGCAGTATTTT. Amino acids: CACGQGTDTQYF.

In its sample, this clonotype was seen a few times. J is TRBJ1-5 and V is TRBV12-3 or TRBV12-4; D is possibly TRBD1 (6 bases). V was clipped by 5 bases and J by 0 bases, with 14 bases between them. This CDR3 is 16 amino acids long. The CDR3 bases are TGTGCCAGCAGTCCGAACCAGGGGTATAGCAATCAGCCCCAGCATTTT. It encodes CASSPNQGYSNQPQHF.

The rearrangement uses TRBV7-9 and TRBJ2-7; 7 nucleotides align to TRBD2. The CDR3 sequence is 16 residues long. In germline, CDR1 is SEHNR, CDR2 FQNEAQ (reference sequence). V was clipped by 3 bases and J by 0 bases; unmatched bases: 8. CDR3 protein: CASSFSRRGSSYEQYF. As DNA, the CDR3 is TGTGCCAGCAGCTTTAGCCGGCGGGGGAGCTCCTACGAGCAGTACTTC. The variable domain in full, with the rest retrieved from reference TRBV7-9 and TRBJ2-7, is DTGVSQNPRHKITKRGQNVTFRCDPISEHNRLYWYRQTLGQGPEFLTYFQNEAQLEKSRLLSDRFSAERPKGSFSTLEIQRTEQGDSAMYLCASSFSRRGSSYEQYFGPGTRLTVT.

The chain is built from TRBV2 and TRBJ2-1; D gene ambiguous. This CDR3 contains 13 residues. Trimming took off 4 bases at V and 5 bases at J, with 9 bases between the two ends. Germline lookup yields CDR1 SNHLY and CDR2 FYNNEI. The CDR3 loop reads CASSVLYDNEQFF. The CDR3 nucleotides read TGTGCCAGCAGTGTCCTGTATGACAATGAGCAGTTCTTC.

Comment on this clonotype: Since no conserved phenylalanine or tryptophan closes the CDR3, a read error is the likely cause. The chain combines TRBV11-2 with TRBJ1-2; D perhaps matches TRBD1 (5 bases). The germline V and J ends were trimmed by 1 base and 3 bases, with 9 bases remaining between them. The CDR3 spans 14 residues. The germline V gene has CDR1 SGHAT and CDR2 FQNNGV. The CDR3: CASSLAGSYYGYTL. The CDR3 region has the DNA TGTGCCAGCAGCTTAGCAGGGTCCTACTATGGCTACACCCTC.

This clonotype was found a few times. The V gene is TRBV2, the J gene TRBJ2-7; TRBD1 matches at 7 bases. The V and J ends lost 3 bases and 3 bases, in that order; junction bases with no gene match: 5. The length of the CDR3 is 14 residues. Germline CDR1 and CDR2: SNHLY and FYNNEI. The CDR3 DNA reads as TGTGCCAGCAGTGAGAGACAGGGTTACTACGAGCAGTACTTC. The encoded protein is CASSERQGYYEQYF.

This clonotype occurred a few times. J is TRBJ2-7 and V is TRBV4-1, with TRBD2 matching 12 bases. This CDR3 has 15 residues. From germline, CDR1 is MGHRA and CDR2 YSYEKL. With 1 base clipped from V and 5 bases from J, the junction kept 3 bases outside the gene matches. This CDR3 reads CASSQGLAGDHEQYV. CDR3 bases: TGCGCCAGCAGCCAAGGACTAGCGGGAGACCACGAGCAGTACGTC.

This clonotype has more than one count but fewer than ten. A much larger clone differs by one base, so this may be a read error. The J gene is TRBJ2-3, the V gene TRBV12-3 or TRBV12-4, with TRBD1 identical over 10 bases. The CDR3 consists of 14 residues. The CDR3 DNA is TGTGCCAGCACCCTGACAGGGGGCACAGATGCGCAGTATTTT. This sequence encodes CASTLTGGTDAQYF.

This clonotype came up a few times. One end of the junction is discordant with germline, which a read error may explain. The rearrangement joins TRBV6-6 to TRBJ2-1, with 7 positions matching TRBD2. The CDR3 has 14 residues. Germline CDR1 MNHNY, CDR2 SVGAGI (reference sequence). CDR3 in amino acids: CASSNSGGGNEQFF. CDR3 coding DNA: TGTGCCAGCAGTAACTCTGGCGGGGGCAATGAGCAGTTCTTC.

V gene TRBV4-2 combines with J gene TRBJ2-3; D may be TRBD2 (5 bases). Trimming cost V 0 bases and J 0 bases, with 10 bases left between them. The CDR3 totals 16 residues. Germline-derived CDR1 and CDR2 are LGHNA and YNFKEQ. CDR3 in amino acids: CASSQDQAASTDTQYF. The CDR3 DNA sequence: TGTGCCAGCAGCCAAGATCAAGCGGCCAGCACAGATACGCAGTATTTT.

V gene TRBV10-3 combines with J gene TRBJ2-1; a weak D match, TRBD2 (5 bases). The V and J ends lost 10 bases and 3 bases respectively, with 19 bases between them. This CDR3 has 15 amino acids. Germline CDR1 ENHRY, CDR2 SYGVKD. CDR3 sequence reads: CATGRSGEFYNEQFF. In DNA form, the CDR3 reads TGTGCCACCGGTCGTTCTGGGGAGTTCTACAATGAGCAGTTCTTC.